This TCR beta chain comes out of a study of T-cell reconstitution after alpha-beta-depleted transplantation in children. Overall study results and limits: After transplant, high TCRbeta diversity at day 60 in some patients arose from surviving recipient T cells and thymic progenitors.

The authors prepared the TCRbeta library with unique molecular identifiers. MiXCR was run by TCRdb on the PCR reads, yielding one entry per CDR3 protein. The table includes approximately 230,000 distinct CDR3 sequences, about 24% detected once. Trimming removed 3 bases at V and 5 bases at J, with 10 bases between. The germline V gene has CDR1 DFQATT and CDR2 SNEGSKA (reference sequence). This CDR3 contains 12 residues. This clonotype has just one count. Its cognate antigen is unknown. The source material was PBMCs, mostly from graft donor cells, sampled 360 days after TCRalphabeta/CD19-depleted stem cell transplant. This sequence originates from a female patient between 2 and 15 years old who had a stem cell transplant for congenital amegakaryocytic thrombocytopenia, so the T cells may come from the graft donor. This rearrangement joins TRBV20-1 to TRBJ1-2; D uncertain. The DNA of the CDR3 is TGCAGTGCTAGCCCCCTTAGGTATGGCTACACCTTC. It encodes CSASPLRYGYTF.